This TCR beta chain comes out of a study of cytomegalovirus exposure and HLA in healthy donors. V lost 3 bases to trimming and J lost 10 bases; unmatched junction nucleotides: 11. Germline V gives CDR1 SGHTA, CDR2 FQGNSA. The CDR3 runs 17 residues. This PCR relied on a set of 60 Vbeta primers and 13 Jbeta primers. In the original analysis: A later analysis tallied approximately 80 million unique TCR beta chains, 8.5 million to 11 million of them shared. This table comes from immunoSEQ multiplex PCR, and its TCRdb copy is limited to in-frame clones, with some not included. D and trimming were read from the DNA, whereas the V and J calls and clone size are those reported in that table. The sample has about 160,000 clones; just over 70% are singletons. Whole-study results and caveats: As a later analysis revealed, the rate of TCR association differed by HLA locus, with DRB1 most and HLA-C fewest. Segments of the TCR beta V type were, in most cases, productive about 90% or about 30% of the time in an earlier analysis. Donors belonging to an Asian-associated ancestry cluster reportedly showed fewer N-insertions in productive TCRs than the approximately 670-donor mean, according to what a later analysis found.

In this sample, this clone turned up a few times. Its target is unknown. The chain recombines TRBV7-2 with TRBJ2-1; TRBD2 aligns across 14 bases. The sequenced sample consisted of PBMCs. The receptor comes from a man in his late teens or twenties in good health and CMV-seropositive. CDR3 sequence: CASSFRSGTSGGGEQFF. In DNA form, the CDR3 reads TGTGCCAGCAGCTTTCGGAGCGGGACTAGCGGGGGAGGCGAGCAGTTCTTC.